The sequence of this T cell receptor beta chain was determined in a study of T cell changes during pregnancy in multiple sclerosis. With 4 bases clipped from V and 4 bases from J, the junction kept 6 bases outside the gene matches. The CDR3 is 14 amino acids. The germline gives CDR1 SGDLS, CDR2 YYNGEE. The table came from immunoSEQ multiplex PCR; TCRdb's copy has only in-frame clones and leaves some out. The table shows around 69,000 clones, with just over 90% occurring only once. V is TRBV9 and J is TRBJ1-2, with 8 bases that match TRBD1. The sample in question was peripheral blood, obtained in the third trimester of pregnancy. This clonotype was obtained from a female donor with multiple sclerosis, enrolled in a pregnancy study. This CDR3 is CASSRTGSVYGYTF. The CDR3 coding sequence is TGTGCCAGCAGCCGGACAGGGTCGGTCTATGGCTACACCTTC. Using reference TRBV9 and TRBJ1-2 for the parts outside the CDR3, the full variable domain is DSGVTQTPKHLITATGQRVTLRCSPRSGDLSVYWYQQSLDQGLQFLIQYYNGEERAKGNILERFSAQQFPDLHSELNLSSLELGDSALYFCASSRTGSVYGYTFGSGTRLTVV.